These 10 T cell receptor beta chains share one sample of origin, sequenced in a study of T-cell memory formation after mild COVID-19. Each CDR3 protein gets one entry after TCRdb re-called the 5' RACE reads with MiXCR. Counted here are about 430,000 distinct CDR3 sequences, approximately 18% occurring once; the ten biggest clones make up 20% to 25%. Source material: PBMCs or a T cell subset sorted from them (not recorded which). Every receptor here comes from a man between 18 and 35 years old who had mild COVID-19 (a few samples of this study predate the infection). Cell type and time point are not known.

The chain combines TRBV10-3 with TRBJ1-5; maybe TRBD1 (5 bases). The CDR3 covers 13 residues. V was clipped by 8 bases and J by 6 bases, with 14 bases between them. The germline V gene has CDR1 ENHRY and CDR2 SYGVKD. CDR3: CAIGEGVAQPQHF. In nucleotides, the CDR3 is TGTGCCATCGGCGAAGGGGTGGCTCAGCCCCAGCATTTT.

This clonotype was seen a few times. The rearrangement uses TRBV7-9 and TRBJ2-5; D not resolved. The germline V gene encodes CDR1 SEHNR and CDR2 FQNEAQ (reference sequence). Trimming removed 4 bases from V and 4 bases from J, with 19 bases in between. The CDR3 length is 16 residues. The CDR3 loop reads CASSSGPEARGETQYF. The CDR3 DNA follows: TGTGCCAGCAGCTCCGGACCCGAGGCGAGAGGAGAGACCCAGTACTTC. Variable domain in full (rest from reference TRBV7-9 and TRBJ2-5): DTGVSQNPRHKITKRGQNVTFRCDPISEHNRLYWYRQTLGQGPEFLTYFQNEAQLEKSRLLSDRFSAERPKGSFSTLEIQRTEQGDSAMYLCASSSGPEARGETQYFGPGTRLLVL.

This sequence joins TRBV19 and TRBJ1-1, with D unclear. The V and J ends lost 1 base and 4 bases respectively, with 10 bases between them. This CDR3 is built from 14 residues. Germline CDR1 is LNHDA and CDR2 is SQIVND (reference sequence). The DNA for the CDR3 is TGTGCCAGTAGTATAGTCGGGGTTTTCACTGAAGCTTTCTTT. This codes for CASSIVGVFTEAFF.

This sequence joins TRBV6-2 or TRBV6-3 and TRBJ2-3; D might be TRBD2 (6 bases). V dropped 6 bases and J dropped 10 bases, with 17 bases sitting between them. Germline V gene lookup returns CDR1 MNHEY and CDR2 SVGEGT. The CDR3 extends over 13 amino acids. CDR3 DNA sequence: TGTGCCAGCAGCCATGGGACTTCCCTCGCGCAGTATTTT. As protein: CASSHGTSLAQYF.

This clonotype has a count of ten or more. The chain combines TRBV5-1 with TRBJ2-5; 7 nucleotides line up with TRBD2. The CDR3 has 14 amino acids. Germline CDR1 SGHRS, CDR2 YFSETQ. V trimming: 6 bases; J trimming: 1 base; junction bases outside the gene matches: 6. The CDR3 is CASNPSGLQETQYF. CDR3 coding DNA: TGCGCCAGCAACCCTAGCGGACTCCAAGAGACCCAGTACTTC.

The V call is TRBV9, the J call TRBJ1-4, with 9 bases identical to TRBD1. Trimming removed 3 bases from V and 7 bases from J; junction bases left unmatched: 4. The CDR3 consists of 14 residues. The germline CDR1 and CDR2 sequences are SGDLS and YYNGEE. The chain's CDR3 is CASSATGGLEKLFF. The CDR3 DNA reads TGTGCCAGCAGCGCCACAGGGGGCCTTGAAAAACTGTTTTTT.

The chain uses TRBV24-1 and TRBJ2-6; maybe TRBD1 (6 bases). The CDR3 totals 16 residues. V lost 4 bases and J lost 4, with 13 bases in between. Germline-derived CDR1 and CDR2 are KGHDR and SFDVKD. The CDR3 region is CATSEYRETGANVLTF. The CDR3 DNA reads TGTGCCACCAGTGAGTACAGGGAGACCGGGGCCAACGTCCTGACTTTC.

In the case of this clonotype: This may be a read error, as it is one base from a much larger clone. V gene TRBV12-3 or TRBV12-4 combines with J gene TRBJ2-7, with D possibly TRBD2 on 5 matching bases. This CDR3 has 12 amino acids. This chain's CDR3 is CAGSSGNYEQYF. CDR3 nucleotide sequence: TGTGCCGGCAGTTCCGGGAATTACGAGCAGTACTTC.

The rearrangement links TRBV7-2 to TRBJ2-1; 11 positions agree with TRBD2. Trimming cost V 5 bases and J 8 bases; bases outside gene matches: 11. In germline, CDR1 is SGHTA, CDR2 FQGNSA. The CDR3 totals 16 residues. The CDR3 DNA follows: TGTGCCAGCAGCCCCCGGGGACTAGCGGTAGCTTATGAGCAGTTCTTC. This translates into CASSPRGLAVAYEQFF.

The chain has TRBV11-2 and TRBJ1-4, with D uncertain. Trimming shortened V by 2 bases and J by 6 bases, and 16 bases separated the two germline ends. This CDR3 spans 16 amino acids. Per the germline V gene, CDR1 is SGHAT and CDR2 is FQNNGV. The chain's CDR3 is CASSLNGPGPDEKLFF. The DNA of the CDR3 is TGTGCCAGCAGCTTAAACGGGCCTGGGCCTGATGAAAAACTGTTTTTT.